Reported below is one TCR beta chain. Its specific antigen is unknown. Base qualities are missing; no much larger clone stands one base away. This entry belongs to a study of T cell changes during pregnancy in multiple sclerosis (dated by TCRdb to the late 2010s). Concerning the study at large: Changes in the T cell repertoire over the course of pregnancy were examined in this study in women with multiple sclerosis.

The library was built by means of the immunoSEQ multiplex PCR assay. In TCRdb, the immuneACCESS table is reduced to in-frame sequences with V and J assigned. These tables do not hold every clone; where another copy was compared, an unresolved V gene accounts for under half, and the others remain unexplained. The sample has about 47,000 clones on record, almost 95% of them singletons. More than 0.95% of the sample lies in the top ten. The germline V and J ends show losses of 0 bases and 9 bases respectively, and no gene match explains 5 bases of the junction. The CDR3 numbers 15 residues from cysteine through phenylalanine. Here the CDR3 DNA is all that survives: 45 bases in frame from base 1. From a lookup of the germline V gene, CDR1 and CDR2 are SGHRS and YFSETQ.

The receptor chain draws on TRBV5-1 and TRBJ1-6, and 8 junction bases match TRBD1. The sample here was peripheral blood, taken after pregnancy. The TCR comes from a female donor with multiple sclerosis, enrolled in a pregnancy study. This receptor carries the CDR3 CASSLGTGKTSPLHF. The bases are TGCGCCAGCAGCTTGGGGACAGGGAAGACTTCACCCCTCCACTTT.